This T cell receptor (beta chain) came from a study of regulatory T cells in long-lasting Graves disease. General observations from the study: Investigators studied peripheral blood only, not thyroid tissue. Favoring TRBV28, TRBJ1-2 and TRBJ2-5 was a feature seen in persistent disease.

For this clonotype: Its specificity is not known.

V lost 5 bases to trimming and J lost 2 bases; unmatched junction nucleotides: 3. The germline CDR1 and CDR2 sequences are MNHEY and SVGEGT. The CDR3 contains 15 residues. Described time point: newly diagnosed GD, antithyroid drugs for less than 3 months. With RNA extracted from PBMCs as input, the TCR library was made. The EDTA tubes were filled with around 8.1 milliliters of drawn peripheral blood. Construction of TCR beta libraries relied on iRepertoire HTBI primers and on Arm-PCR targeting CDR3 regions. TCRdb re-called the multiplex PCR reads with MiXCR, one entry per CDR3 protein. The sample lists some 200,000 distinct CDR3 sequences; approximately 18% were seen once. These same records also appear under a second study, on T cells in Graves' hyperthyroidism and ophthalmopathy.

The sequence was collected from a woman aged 25 to 45 with Graves disease. This chain connects TRBV6-2 or TRBV6-3 to TRBJ2-1; 10 nucleotides align to TRBD2. Sequencing was performed on peripheral blood mononuclear cells (PBMCs), taken at new diagnosis, from a patient treated with antithyroid drugs. The CDR3 nucleotides read TGTGCCAGCAGTGCCAGCGGGAGGGCCTACAATGAGCAGTTCTTC. Protein product: CASSASGRAYNEQFF.